This record concerns one T cell receptor beta chain sequence. V lost 0 bases to trimming and J lost 8 bases, with 16 bases between them. The CDR3 is 15 residues long. The V gene's germline CDR1 is MGHRA and CDR2 YSYEKL. Then a second PCR, running roughly 7 to 11 cycles, was carried out with a sample-barcoded 5' primer and a J-beta primer mix. TCRdb reanalysed the 5' RACE reads using MiXCR and keeps one entry per CDR3 protein. The sample lists about 970,000 distinct CDR3 sequences; 51% were seen once. The data were obtained in a study of blood T cells in healthy people across ages. Study-wide context: Using template switching, researchers captured about one barcoded beta molecule for each two T cells.

Caucasian individuals from Russia who were healthy and aged about 6 to 90 acted as donors. The sample was blood. The chain carries TRBV4-1 and TRBJ1-2, with a possible D match to TRBD1 (5 bases). The clonotype comes from a woman aged 60 to 75 in good health. The CDR3 reads CASSQDMGLSSGYTF. In DNA form, the CDR3 reads TGCGCCAGCAGCCAAGATATGGGGCTCAGTTCCGGCTACACCTTC.